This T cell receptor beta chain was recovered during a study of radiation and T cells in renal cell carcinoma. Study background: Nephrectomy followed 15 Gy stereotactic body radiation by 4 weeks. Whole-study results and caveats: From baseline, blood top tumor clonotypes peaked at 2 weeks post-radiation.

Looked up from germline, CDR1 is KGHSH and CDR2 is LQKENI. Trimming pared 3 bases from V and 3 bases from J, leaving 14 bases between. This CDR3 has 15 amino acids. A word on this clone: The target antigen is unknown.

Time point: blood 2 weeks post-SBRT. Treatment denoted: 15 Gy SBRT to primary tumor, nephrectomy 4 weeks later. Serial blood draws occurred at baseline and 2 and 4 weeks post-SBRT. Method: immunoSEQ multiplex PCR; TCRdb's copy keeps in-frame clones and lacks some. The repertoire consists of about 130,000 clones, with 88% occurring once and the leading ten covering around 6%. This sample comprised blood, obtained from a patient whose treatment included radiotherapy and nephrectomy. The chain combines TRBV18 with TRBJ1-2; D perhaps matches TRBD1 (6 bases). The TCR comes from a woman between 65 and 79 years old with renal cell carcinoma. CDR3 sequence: CASSPNADRYYGYTF. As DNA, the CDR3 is TGTGCCAGCTCACCCAACGCGGACAGATACTATGGCTACACCTTC.